The 30 T cell receptor beta chains below were found in one sample sequenced in a study of T cell responses to AZD1222 COVID-19 vaccine (dated by TCRdb to the early 2020s). Explained via the paper, the time point label denotes: baseline before first vaccination. Receptors were amplified or captured by the immunoSEQ multiplex PCR assay. TCRdb holds this immuneACCESS table with in-frame rearrangements only. Some clones are missing; in checked studies, unresolved V genes explain under half, and the rest has no known cause. The sample yields 95,000 to 130,000 clones; over 75% were counted once. Around 7.5% of the sample is in the top ten clones. Sequences were derived from peripheral blood, sampled on day 0 of AZD1222 vaccination. All receptors come from an adult in good health.

The chain has TRBV24-1 and TRBJ2-5; D tentatively reads TRBD1 or TRBD2 (5 bases each). Germline V gives CDR1 KGHDR, CDR2 SFDVKD. This CDR3 has 11 residues. V shed 5 bases and J shed 7 bases, with 7 bases lying between them. DNA for the CDR3: TGTGCCACCAGTGCTGGGGGGACCCAGTACTTC. It is translated as CATSAGGTQYF.

Written as DNA, the CDR3 is TGTGCCTGGAGTGTAAGGGGTATGAACACTGAAGCTTTCTTT. As protein: CAWSVRGMNTEAFF. The chain employs TRBV30 and TRBJ1-1, with D maybe TRBD1 (5 bases). Trimming took off 0 bases at V and 0 bases at J, with 8 bases between the two ends. Germline loops: CDR1 GTSNPN, CDR2 SVGIG (reference sequence). The CDR3 has 14 residues.

The chain employs TRBV30 and TRBJ2-3; D perhaps matches TRBD2 (6 bases). CDR1 and CDR2 (germline): GTSNPN, SVGIG (reference sequence). V lost 7 bases, J lost 12 bases, and 14 bases lay in between. The CDR3 contains 10 residues. Here the CDR3 DNA reads TGTGCCTTACGGACTATAATCCAGTATTTT. Translation: CALRTIIQYF.

V is TRBV6-2 or TRBV6-3 and J is TRBJ1-1; 7 bases are shared with TRBD1. Germline V CDR1 and CDR2: MNHEY, SVGEGT. The V segment lost 2 bases and the J segment 8 bases; nucleotides outside the gene matches: 17. The CDR3 has 17 amino acids. The CDR3 DNA sequence: TGTGCCAGCAGTTACGAGTCCCCGGTAGGGGGCGTATCCGAAGCTTTCTTT. Encoded protein: CASSYESPVGGVSEAFF.

This clone was counted between two and nine times. The V gene is TRBV6-5, the J gene TRBJ1-5; D gene ambiguous. CDR3 length: 13 residues. Trimming took off 8 bases at V and 4 bases at J, with 12 bases between the two ends. Germline CDR1 is MNHEY and CDR2 is SVGAGI. CDR3 DNA: TGTGCCAGCGGCCCCAGGTCTAATCAGCCCCAGCATTTT. Its translation is CASGPRSNQPQHF.

V and J are TRBV27 and TRBJ2-1; D tentatively fits TRBD1 or TRBD2 (5 bases each). V shed 6 bases and J shed 6 bases, with 9 bases lying between them. This CDR3 is 12 amino acids long. Germline CDR1 MNHEY, CDR2 SMNVEV (reference sequence). The CDR3: CASRHGGNEQFF. The CDR3 nucleotides read TGTGCCAGCAGGCATGGGGGCAATGAGCAGTTCTTC.

The chain combines TRBV2 with TRBJ1-6; 10 bases line up with TRBD1. V lost 8 bases, J lost 4 bases, and 11 bases stayed unmatched. CDR1 and CDR2 (germline): SNHLY, FYNNEI. This CDR3 spans 17 amino acids. The CDR3 DNA is TGTGCCAGCGGGACAGGGGTTGCGGGCTTGTATAATTCACCCCTCCACTTT. Translation gives CASGTGVAGLYNSPLHF.

This clone has just a few counts. V gene TRBV19 combines with J gene TRBJ2-2; 7 bases line up with TRBD2. V was clipped by 7 bases and J by 3 bases; unmatched bases: 8. The germline CDR1 and CDR2 sequences are LNHDA and SQIVND (reference sequence). This CDR3 has 15 amino acids. The CDR3 reads CASKESGIHTGELFF. Here the CDR3 DNA reads TGTGCCAGTAAAGAGAGCGGGATCCACACCGGGGAGCTGTTTTTT.

In DNA, the CDR3 is TGTGCCAGCTCTCAGGGAAACTACAATGAGCAGTTCTTC. Protein product: CASSQGNYNEQFF. The chain recombines TRBV5-4 with TRBJ2-1; possible D gene TRBD1, 5 bases. The germline CDR1 and CDR2 sequences are SGHNT and YYREEE (reference sequence). Trimming took off 7 bases at V and 3 bases at J, with 11 bases between the two ends. The CDR3 consists of 13 residues. The full variable domain, completed using reference TRBV5-4 and TRBJ2-1, is ETGVTQSPTHLIKTRGQQVTLRCSSQSGHNTVSWYQQALGQGPQFIFQYYREEENGRGNFPPRFSGLQFPNYSSELNVNALELDDSALYLCASSQGNYNEQFFGPGTRLTVL.

The gene calls are TRBV5-6 and TRBJ1-6; D gene ambiguous. V was shortened by 2 bases and J by 7 bases, with 10 bases between the two germline ends. Germline V lookup: CDR1 SGHDT, CDR2 YYEEEE. This CDR3 has 14 residues. The CDR3 nucleotides read TGTGCCAGCAGCTTTAGTAACGGAAATTCACCCCTCCACTTT. Translating it yields CASSFSNGNSPLHF. The whole variable domain, remainder taken from reference TRBV5-6 and TRBJ1-6, is DAGVTQSPTHLIKTRGQQVTLRCSPKSGHDTVSWYQQALGQGPQFIFQYYEEEERQRGNFPDRFSGHQFPNYSSELNVNALLLGDSALYLCASSFSNGNSPLHFGNGTRLTVT.

The chain uses TRBV7-2 and TRBJ2-2; D perhaps matches TRBD2 (5 bases). The CDR3 runs to 14 residues. From germline, CDR1 is SGHTA and CDR2 FQGNSA. V dropped 5 bases and J dropped 6 bases, with 13 bases sitting between them. CDR3 coding DNA: TGTGCCAGCAGCCCTCTGCAAGCGGCCGGGGAGCTGTTTTTT. This translates into CASSPLQAAGELFF.

The gene calls are TRBV7-2 and TRBJ2-7; no clear D. V lost 3 bases, J lost 3 bases, and 12 bases lay in between. This CDR3 is built from 14 residues. From germline, CDR1 is SGHTA and CDR2 FQGNSA. The DNA for the CDR3 is TGTGCCAGCAGCTTTGGGGTAGGGATCTACGAGCAGTACTTC. This gives the protein CASSFGVGIYEQYF.

This clone has a single count. V is TRBV6-5 and J is TRBJ2-3; D may be TRBD2 (6 bases). Trimming left V 0 bases short and J 4 bases short, with 14 bases between. Looked up from germline, CDR1 is MNHEY and CDR2 is SVGAGI. This CDR3 spans 16 amino acids. CDR3 region: CASSYSLWGEADTQYF. In DNA, the CDR3 is TGTGCCAGCAGTTACTCGCTATGGGGGGAGGCAGATACGCAGTATTTT.

The CDR3 nucleotides are TGCGCCAGCAGCTTTGCACTAGCGGGTGACAATGAGCAGTTCTTC. Its translation is CASSFALAGDNEQFF. The V call is TRBV5-1, the J call TRBJ2-1; 9 positions match TRBD2. Germline loops: CDR1 SGHRS, CDR2 YFSETQ. The CDR3 covers 15 residues. V shed 2 bases, J shed 5 bases, and the junction held 5 bases outside the gene matches.

This sequence joins TRBV19 and TRBJ1-1; D remains ambiguous. Per the germline V gene, CDR1 is LNHDA and CDR2 is SQIVND (reference sequence). Trimming stripped 3 bases from V and 4 bases from J, with 12 bases between. The CDR3 totals 14 residues. The chain's CDR3 is CASSMQRVSTEAFF. CDR3 DNA: TGTGCCAGTAGTATGCAAAGGGTAAGCACTGAAGCTTTCTTT.

The count of this clone is one. The chain employs TRBV9 and TRBJ2-1; TRBD2 aligns across 12 bases. V was pared by 0 bases and J by 9 bases, with 25 bases of the junction left unmatched. This CDR3 spans 22 amino acids. CDR1 and CDR2 (germline): SGDLS, YYNGEE. In nucleotides, the CDR3 is TGTGCCAGCAGCGTAGGTCGTTTGGGGCGTCTAGCGGGGGGGCCTGGGAGAGTTGAGCAGTTCTTC. Translating it yields CASSVGRLGRLAGGPGRVEQFF.

J is TRBJ1-6 and V is TRBV5-1; TRBD1 matches 8 bases. Germline trimming cut 4 bases from V and 5 bases from J; bases unmatched to any gene: 11. The length of the CDR3 is 17 residues. Germline assignment: CDR1 SGHRS and CDR2 YFSETQ. The CDR3 DNA sequence: TGCGCCAGCAGCCCCCGACAGGGGAGAGTTAATAATTCACCCCTCCACTTT. Translated: CASSPRQGRVNNSPLHF.

J is TRBJ2-3 and V is TRBV9; D is ambiguous. The CDR3 runs to 14 residues. CDR1 is SGDLS and CDR2 is YYNGEE in the germline V gene. Trimming stripped 3 bases from V and 2 bases from J, with 10 bases between. The CDR3 DNA reads as TGTGCCAGCAGCGATCCTATTAACACAGATACGCAGTATTTT. This encodes CASSDPINTDTQYF. Full variable domain (missing parts from reference TRBV9 and TRBJ2-3): DSGVTQTPKHLITATGQRVTLRCSPRSGDLSVYWYQQSLDQGLQFLIQYYNGEERAKGNILERFSAQQFPDLHSELNLSSLELGDSALYFCASSDPINTDTQYFGPGTRLTVL.

The chain carries TRBV5-1 and TRBJ1-3, with 9 bases fitting TRBD1. The CDR3 spans 16 residues. In germline, CDR1 is SGHRS, CDR2 YFSETQ. The J segment lost 3 bases and the V segment lost 4 bases, leaving 8 bases of the junction unmatched. For the CDR3, the DNA is TGCGCCAGCAGCCCTACCGGGACAGGGTTTGGAAACACCATATATTTT. Protein product: CASSPTGTGFGNTIYF.

The rearrangement joins TRBV29-1 to TRBJ1-5; the D is unclear. CDR3 length: 13 amino acids. Deletions cut 7 bases from V and 5 bases from J, with 15 bases between. Germline values: CDR1 SQVTM, CDR2 ANQGSEA. The CDR3 nucleotides read TGCAGCGCTTGTGACGGGGAGCATCAGCCCCAGCATTTT. Translation gives CSACDGEHQPQHF. The complete variable domain, with remaining parts taken from reference TRBV29-1 and TRBJ1-5, reads SAVISQKPSRDICQRGTSLTIQCQVDSQVTMMFWYRQQPGQSLTLIATANQGSEATYESGFVIDKFPISRPNLTFSTLTVSNMSPEDSSIYLCSACDGEHQPQHFGDGTRLSIL.

The chain combines TRBV5-4 with TRBJ2-2, with 8 positions matching TRBD1. The CDR3 extends over 13 amino acids. V was pared by 4 bases and J by 7 bases, with 3 bases of the junction left unmatched. CDR1 and CDR2 from the germline V gene are SGHNT and YYREEE (reference sequence). This CDR3 is CASSPGGGGELFF. The CDR3, as DNA: TGTGCCAGCAGCCCAGGGGGCGGCGGGGAGCTGTTTTTT.

The chain couples TRBV3-1 (or the pseudogene TRBV3-2) to TRBJ2-3; D not certain. The germline CDR1 and CDR2 sequences are LGHDT and YNNKEL (reference sequence). CDR3 length equals 14 residues. V lost 0 bases, J lost 8 bases, and 12 bases lay in between. Here the CDR3 reads CASSQDLSAGTQYF. CDR3 bases: TGTGCCAGCAGCCAAGATCTCTCGGCCGGTACGCAGTATTTT.

The chain uses TRBV29-1 and TRBJ1-4; tentatively, D is TRBD1 (5 bases). With 6 bases removed from V and 8 bases from J, the gap between germline ends came to 10 bases. The CDR3 totals 11 residues. CDR1 is SQVTM and CDR2 is ANQGSEA in the germline V gene. In DNA form, the CDR3 reads TGCAGCGTCGCCTGGGGGGAAAAACTGTTTTTT. Translation: CSVAWGEKLFF.

This chain connects TRBV6-2 or TRBV6-3 to TRBJ1-1; D uncertain. The V and J ends lost 0 bases and 6 bases respectively, with 11 bases between them. Germline V gives CDR1 MNHEY, CDR2 SVGEGT. The CDR3 runs 14 residues. CDR3 in amino acids: CASSYSRSSAEAFF. Here the CDR3 DNA reads TGTGCCAGCAGTTACTCGAGGAGTTCGGCTGAAGCTTTCTTT.

This clone was counted a single time. The V and J genes are TRBV6-5 and TRBJ2-3, with D tentatively TRBD1 (6 bases). This CDR3 is built from 15 residues. V lost 7 bases, J lost 5 bases, and 19 bases lay in between. The germline CDR1 and CDR2 sequences are MNHEY and SVGAGI. The CDR3 sequence: CASTPAQGRGDTQYF. Here the CDR3 DNA reads TGTGCCAGCACCCCTGCTCAGGGGAGAGGAGATACGCAGTATTTT.

This clone has only one observation. The CDR3 region is CASSLNPVSYEQYF. The CDR3 DNA reads as TGTGCCAGCAGTTTAAATCCCGTCTCCTACGAGCAGTACTTC. The chain uses TRBV27 and TRBJ2-7; no clear D gene. Germline assignment: CDR1 MNHEY and CDR2 SMNVEV (reference sequence). This CDR3 is 14 amino acids long. V was pared by 2 bases and J by 0 bases, with 8 bases between.

The chain uses TRBV2 and TRBJ1-6, with D unclear. Germline V gene sequence: CDR1 SNHLY, CDR2 FYNNEI. The CDR3 is 13 residues long. Trimming pared 1 base from V and 7 bases from J, leaving 5 bases between. The DNA for the CDR3 is TGTGCCAGCAGTGAAGTGTGGAATTCACCCCTCCACTTT. It codes for CASSEVWNSPLHF.

The sample holds one count of this clone. The chain links TRBV5-6 to TRBJ2-2; D is uncertain. Germline CDR1 SGHDT, CDR2 YYEEEE. V shed 8 bases and J shed 2 bases, with 4 bases lying between them. The CDR3 runs to 11 residues. CDR3 DNA sequence: TGTGCCAGTAAAAACACCGGGGAGCTGTTTTTT. It translates to CASKNTGELFF.

The J gene is TRBJ1-5, the V gene TRBV20-1, with D possibly TRBD1 on 5 matching bases. Trimming pared 3 bases from V and 2 bases from J, leaving 20 bases between. Germline V gene data show CDR1 as DFQATT and CDR2 as SNEGSKA (reference sequence). The CDR3 totals 17 residues. CDR3 in amino acids: CSASWQERGIRNQPQHF. The CDR3 DNA follows: TGCAGTGCTAGTTGGCAGGAAAGGGGTATACGCAATCAGCCCCAGCATTTT.

The CDR3 sequence: CAITSLLLQGANEQFF. Here the CDR3 DNA reads TGTGCCATCACTAGCTTGCTCCTACAAGGGGCCAATGAGCAGTTCTTC. The chain combines TRBV10-3 with TRBJ2-1; D may be TRBD1 or TRBD2 (5 bases each). The CDR3 is 16 residues long. Germline V gene data show CDR1 as ENHRY and CDR2 as SYGVKD. V was cut by 7 bases and J by 6 bases, with 22 bases left in between.